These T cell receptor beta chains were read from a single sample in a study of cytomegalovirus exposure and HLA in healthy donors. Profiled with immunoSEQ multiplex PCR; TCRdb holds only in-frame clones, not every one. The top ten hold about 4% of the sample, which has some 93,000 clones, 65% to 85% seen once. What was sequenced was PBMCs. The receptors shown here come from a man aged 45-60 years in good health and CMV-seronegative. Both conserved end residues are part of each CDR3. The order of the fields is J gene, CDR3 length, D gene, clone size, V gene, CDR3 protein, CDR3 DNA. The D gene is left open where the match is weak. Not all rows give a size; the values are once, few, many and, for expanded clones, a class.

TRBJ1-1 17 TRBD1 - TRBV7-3 CASSLGGGTGIYTEAFF TGTGCCAGCAGCTTAGGGGGGGGGACAGGAATTTACACTGAAGCTTTCTTT
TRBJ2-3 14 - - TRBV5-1 CASTVGDSTDTQYF TGCGCCAGCACCGTCGGGGATAGCACAGATACGCAGTATTTT
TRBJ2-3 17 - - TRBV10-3 CAISASIQGPGADTQYF TGTGCCATCAGTGCAAGTATACAGGGGCCGGGGGCAGATACGCAGTATTTT
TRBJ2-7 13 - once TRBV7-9 CASSLSTGYEQYF TGTGCCAGCAGCTTGAGTACGGGTTACGAGCAGTACTTC
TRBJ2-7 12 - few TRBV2 CASSEGGSEQYF TGTGCCAGCAGTGAGGGGGGATCCGAGCAGTACTTC
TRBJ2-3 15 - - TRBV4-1 CASSQRLTSTDTQYF TGCGCCAGCAGCCAAAGACTCACTAGCACAGATACGCAGTATTTT
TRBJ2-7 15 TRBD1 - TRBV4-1 CASSQTDRVSYEQYF TGCGCCAGCAGCCAAACCGACAGGGTCTCCTACGAGCAGTACTTC
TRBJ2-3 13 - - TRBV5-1 CASSLDLVDTQYF TGCGCCAGCAGCTTGGATTTAGTGGATACGCAGTATTTT
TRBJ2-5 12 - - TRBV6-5 CASSLFGQKQYF TGTGCCAGCAGCTTATTCGGACAGAAGCAGTACTTC
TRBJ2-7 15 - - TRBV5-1 CASSLRGYGSYEQYF TGCGCCAGCAGCTTAAGGGGGTACGGATCCTACGAGCAGTACTTC
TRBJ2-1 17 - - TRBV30 CAWSPPPGLSSYNEQFF TGTGCCTGGAGTCCCCCCCCGGGACTGAGCTCCTACAATGAGCAGTTCTTC
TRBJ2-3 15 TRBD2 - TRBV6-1 CASRTSGSGTDTQYF TGTGCCAGCAGGACTAGCGGGAGCGGCACAGATACGCAGTATTTT
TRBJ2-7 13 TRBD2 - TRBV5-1 CASRLAGADEQYF TGCGCCAGCAGACTAGCGGGAGCGGACGAGCAGTACTTC
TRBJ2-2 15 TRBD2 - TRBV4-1 CASSQIAGGWAELFF TGCGCCAGCAGCCAAATAGCGGGAGGATGGGCGGAGCTGTTTTTT
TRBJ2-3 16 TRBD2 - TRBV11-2 CASSATSGTSTDTQYF TGTGCCAGCAGCGCGACTAGCGGGACTAGCACAGATACGCAGTATTTT
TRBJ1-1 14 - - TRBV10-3 CAISGGDFRTEAFF TGTGCCATCAGTGGCGGGGATTTTAGGACTGAAGCTTTCTTT
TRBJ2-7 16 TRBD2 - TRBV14 CASSQVIGRATYEQYF TGTGCCAGCAGCCAAGTTATTGGGAGGGCCACCTACGAGCAGTACTTC
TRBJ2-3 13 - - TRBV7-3 CASSLLVTDTQYF TGTGCCAGCAGTTTACTCGTGACAGATACGCAGTATTTT
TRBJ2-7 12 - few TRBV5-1 CASSLTGYEQYF TGCGCCAGCAGCTTGACAGGTTACGAGCAGTACTTC
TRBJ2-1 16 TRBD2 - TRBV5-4 CASSLGLAGGANEQFF TGTGCCAGCAGCTTAGGACTAGCGGGAGGTGCAAATGAGCAGTTCTTC
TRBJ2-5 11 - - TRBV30 CAWRVNRAQYF TGTGCCTGGAGGGTAAACAGGGCCCAGTACTTC
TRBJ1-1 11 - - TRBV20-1 CSVTRQVEAFF TGCAGTGTCACAAGACAGGTAGAAGCTTTCTTT
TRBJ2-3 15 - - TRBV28 CASSPSGRPGDTQYF TGTGCCAGCAGTCCGAGCGGGCGACCAGGGGATACGCAGTATTTT